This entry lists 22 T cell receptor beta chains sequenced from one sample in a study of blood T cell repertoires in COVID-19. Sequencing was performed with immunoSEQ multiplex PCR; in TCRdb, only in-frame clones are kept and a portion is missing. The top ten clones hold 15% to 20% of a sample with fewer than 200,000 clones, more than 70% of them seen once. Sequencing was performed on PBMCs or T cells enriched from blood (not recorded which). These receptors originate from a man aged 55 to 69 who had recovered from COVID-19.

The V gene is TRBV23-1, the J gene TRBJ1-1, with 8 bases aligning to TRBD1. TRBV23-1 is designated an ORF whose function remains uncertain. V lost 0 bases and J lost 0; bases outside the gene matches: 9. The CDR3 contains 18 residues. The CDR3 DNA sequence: TGCGCCAGCAGTCAATCGGCAGGGGGCGCGGGAATGAACACTGAAGCTTTCTTT. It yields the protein CASSQSAGGAGMNTEAFF.

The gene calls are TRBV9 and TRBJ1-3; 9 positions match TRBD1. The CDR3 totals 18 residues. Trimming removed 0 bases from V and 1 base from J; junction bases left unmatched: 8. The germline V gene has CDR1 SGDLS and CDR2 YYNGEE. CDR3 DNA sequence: TGTGCCAGCAGCGTAGAAATGACAGGGGGAGCTTCTGGAAACACCATATATTTT. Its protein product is CASSVEMTGGASGNTIYF.

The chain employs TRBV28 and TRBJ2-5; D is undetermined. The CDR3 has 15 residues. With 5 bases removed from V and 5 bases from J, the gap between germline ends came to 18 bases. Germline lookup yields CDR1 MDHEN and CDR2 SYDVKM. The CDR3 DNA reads TGTGCCAGCAGTCCTCGACTGGCCCTTAAGGAGACCCAGTACTTC. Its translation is CASSPRLALKETQYF.

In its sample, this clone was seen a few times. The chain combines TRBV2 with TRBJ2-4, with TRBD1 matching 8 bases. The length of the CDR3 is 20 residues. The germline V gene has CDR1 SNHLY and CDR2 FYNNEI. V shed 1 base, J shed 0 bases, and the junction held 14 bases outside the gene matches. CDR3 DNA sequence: TGTGCCAGCAGTGAAGGTGGTGGACAGGGAAATAACCTAGCCAAAAACATTCAGTACTTC. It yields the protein CASSEGGGQGNNLAKNIQYF.

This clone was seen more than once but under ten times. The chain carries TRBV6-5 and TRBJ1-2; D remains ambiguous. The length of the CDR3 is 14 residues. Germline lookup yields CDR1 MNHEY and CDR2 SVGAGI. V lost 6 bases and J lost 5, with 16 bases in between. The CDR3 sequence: CASSLAGRSYGYTF. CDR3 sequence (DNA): TGTGCCAGCAGCTTGGCAGGAAGGTCGTATGGCTACACCTTC.

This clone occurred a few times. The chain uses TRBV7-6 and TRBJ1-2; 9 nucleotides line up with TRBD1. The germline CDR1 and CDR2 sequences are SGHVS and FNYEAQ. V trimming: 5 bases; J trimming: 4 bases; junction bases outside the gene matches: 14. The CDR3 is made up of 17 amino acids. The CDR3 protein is CASSATATGGTPYGYTF. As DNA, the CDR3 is TGTGCCAGCAGCGCAACCGCGACAGGGGGTACCCCCTATGGCTACACCTTC. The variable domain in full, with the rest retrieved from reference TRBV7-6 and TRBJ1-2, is GAGVSQSPRYKVTKRGQDVALRCDPISGHVSLYWYRQALGQGPEFLTYFNYEAQQDKSGLPNDRFSAERPEGSISTLTIQRTEQRDSAMYRCASSATATGGTPYGYTFGSGTRLTVV.

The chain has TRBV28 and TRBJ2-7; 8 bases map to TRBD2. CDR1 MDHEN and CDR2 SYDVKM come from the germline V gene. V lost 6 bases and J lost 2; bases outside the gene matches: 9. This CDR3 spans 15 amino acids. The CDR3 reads CASRPSGGNTYEQYF. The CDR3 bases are TGTGCCAGCAGACCCTCGGGGGGGAATACCTACGAGCAGTACTTC. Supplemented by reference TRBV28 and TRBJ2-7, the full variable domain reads DVKVTQSSRYLVKRTGEKVFLECVQDMDHENMFWYRQDPGLGLRLIYFSYDVKMKEKGDIPEGYSVSREKKERFSLILESASTNQTSMYLCASRPSGGNTYEQYFGPGTRLTVT.

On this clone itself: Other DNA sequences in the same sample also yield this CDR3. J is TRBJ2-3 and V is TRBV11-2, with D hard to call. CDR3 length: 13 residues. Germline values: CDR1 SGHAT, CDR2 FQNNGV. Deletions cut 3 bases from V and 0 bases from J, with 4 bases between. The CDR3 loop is CASSFLSTDTQYF. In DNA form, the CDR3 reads TGTGCCAGCAGCTTCCTGAGCACAGATACGCAGTATTTT.

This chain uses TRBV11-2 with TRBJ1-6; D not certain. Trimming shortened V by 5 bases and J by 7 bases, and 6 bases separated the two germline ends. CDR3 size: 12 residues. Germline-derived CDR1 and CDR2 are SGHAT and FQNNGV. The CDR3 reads CASSQYNSPLHF. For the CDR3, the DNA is TGTGCCAGCAGCCAGTACAATTCACCCCTCCACTTT.

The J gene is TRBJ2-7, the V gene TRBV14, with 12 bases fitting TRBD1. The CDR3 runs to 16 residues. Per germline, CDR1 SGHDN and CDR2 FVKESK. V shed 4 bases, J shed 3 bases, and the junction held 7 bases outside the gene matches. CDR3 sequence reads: CASSLSGTGGHYEQYF. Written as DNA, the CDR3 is TGTGCCAGCAGCCTTTCCGGGACAGGGGGCCACTACGAGCAGTACTTC.

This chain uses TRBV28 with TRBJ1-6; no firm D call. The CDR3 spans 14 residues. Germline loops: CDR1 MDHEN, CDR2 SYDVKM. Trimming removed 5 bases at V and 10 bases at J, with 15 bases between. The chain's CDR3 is CASSNRPERSPLHF. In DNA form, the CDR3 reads TGTGCCAGCAGTAACAGACCCGAGAGATCACCCCTCCACTTT.

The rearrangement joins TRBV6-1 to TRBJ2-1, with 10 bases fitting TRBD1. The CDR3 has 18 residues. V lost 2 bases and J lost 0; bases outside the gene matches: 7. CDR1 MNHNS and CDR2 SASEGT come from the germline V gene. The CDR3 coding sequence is TGTGCCAGCAGTGAAAGTAGTGGGACAGGGGACTCCTACAATGAGCAGTTCTTC. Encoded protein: CASSESSGTGDSYNEQFF.

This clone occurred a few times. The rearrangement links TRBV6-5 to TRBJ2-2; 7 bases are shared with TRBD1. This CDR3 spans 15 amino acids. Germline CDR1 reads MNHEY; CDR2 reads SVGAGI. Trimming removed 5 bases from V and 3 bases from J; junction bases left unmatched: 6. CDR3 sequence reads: CASSRDRADTGELFF. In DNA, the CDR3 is TGTGCCAGCAGTCGCGACAGGGCTGACACCGGGGAGCTGTTTTTT.

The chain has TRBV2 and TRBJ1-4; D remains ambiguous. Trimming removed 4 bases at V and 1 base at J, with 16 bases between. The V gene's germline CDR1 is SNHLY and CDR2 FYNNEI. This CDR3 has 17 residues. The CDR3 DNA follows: TGTGCCAGCAGTGTAGAATCTATGCGTCGAACTAATGAAAAACTGTTTTTT. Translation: CASSVESMRRTNEKLFF.

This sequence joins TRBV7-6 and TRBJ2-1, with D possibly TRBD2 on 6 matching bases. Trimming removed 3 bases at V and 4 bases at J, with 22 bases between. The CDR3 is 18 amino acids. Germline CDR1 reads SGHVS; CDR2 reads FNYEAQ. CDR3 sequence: CASSFGSRASGPYNEQFF. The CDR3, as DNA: TGTGCCAGCAGCTTCGGGAGTCGGGCTTCCGGGCCATACAATGAGCAGTTCTTC.

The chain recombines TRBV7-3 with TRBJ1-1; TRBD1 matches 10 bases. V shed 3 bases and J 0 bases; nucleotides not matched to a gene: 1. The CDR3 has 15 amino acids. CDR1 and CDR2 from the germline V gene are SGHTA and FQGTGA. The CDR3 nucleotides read TGTGCCAGCAGCTTGGACAGGGGGATGAACACTGAAGCTTTCTTT. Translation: CASSLDRGMNTEAFF.

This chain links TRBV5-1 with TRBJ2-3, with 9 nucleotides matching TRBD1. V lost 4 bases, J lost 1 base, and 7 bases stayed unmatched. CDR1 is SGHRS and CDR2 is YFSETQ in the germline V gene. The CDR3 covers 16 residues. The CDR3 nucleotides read TGCGCCAGCAGCCCGGGGACAGGGCTACGCACAGATACGCAGTATTTT. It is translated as CASSPGTGLRTDTQYF.

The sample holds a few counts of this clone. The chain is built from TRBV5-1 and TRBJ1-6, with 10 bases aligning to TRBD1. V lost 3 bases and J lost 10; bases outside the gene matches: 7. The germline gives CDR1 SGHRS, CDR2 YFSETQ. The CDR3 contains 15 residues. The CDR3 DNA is TGCGCCAGCAGCTCCCGGGACAGGGGTGGCTCACCCCTCCACTTT. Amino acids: CASSSRDRGGSPLHF.

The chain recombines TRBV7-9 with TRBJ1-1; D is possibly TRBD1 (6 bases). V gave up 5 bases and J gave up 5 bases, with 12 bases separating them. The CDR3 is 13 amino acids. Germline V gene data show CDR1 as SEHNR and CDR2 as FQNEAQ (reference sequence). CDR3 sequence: CASSTGTKTEAFF. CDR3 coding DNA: TGTGCCAGCAGCACCGGGACAAAGACTGAAGCTTTCTTT. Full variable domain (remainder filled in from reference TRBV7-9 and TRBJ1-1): DTGVSQNPRHKITKRGQNVTFRCDPISEHNRLYWYRQTLGQGPEFLTYFQNEAQLEKSRLLSDRFSAERPKGSFSTLEIQRTEQGDSAMYLCASSTGTKTEAFFGQGTRLTVV.

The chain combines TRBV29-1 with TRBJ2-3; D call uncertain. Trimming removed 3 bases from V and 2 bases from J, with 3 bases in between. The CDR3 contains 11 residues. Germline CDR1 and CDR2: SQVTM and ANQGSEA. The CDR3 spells CSVDSTDTQYF. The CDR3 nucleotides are TGCAGCGTTGACTCCACAGATACGCAGTATTTT.

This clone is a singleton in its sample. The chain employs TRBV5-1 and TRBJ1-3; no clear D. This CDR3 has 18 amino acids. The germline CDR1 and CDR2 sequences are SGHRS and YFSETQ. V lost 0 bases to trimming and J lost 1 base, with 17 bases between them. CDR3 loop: CASSLVSPGILSGNTIYF. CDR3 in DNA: TGCGCCAGCAGCTTGGTTTCCCCAGGAATTCTTTCTGGAAACACCATATATTTT. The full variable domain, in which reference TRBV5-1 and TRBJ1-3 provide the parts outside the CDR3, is KAGVTQTPRYLIKTRGQQVTLSCSPISGHRSVSWYQQTPGQGLQFLFEYFSETQRNKGNFPGRFSGRQFSNSRSEMNVSTLELGDSALYLCASSLVSPGILSGNTIYFGEGSWLTVV.

CDR3 loop: CASSLSWQGSNEQYF. The DNA for the CDR3 is TGTGCCAGCAGTTTAAGTTGGCAGGGTAGTAACGAGCAGTACTTC. The chain combines TRBV28 with TRBJ2-7, with D maybe TRBD1 (5 bases). The CDR3 has 15 amino acids. The germline gives CDR1 MDHEN, CDR2 SYDVKM. Trimming cost V 2 bases and J 5 bases, with 16 bases left between them.